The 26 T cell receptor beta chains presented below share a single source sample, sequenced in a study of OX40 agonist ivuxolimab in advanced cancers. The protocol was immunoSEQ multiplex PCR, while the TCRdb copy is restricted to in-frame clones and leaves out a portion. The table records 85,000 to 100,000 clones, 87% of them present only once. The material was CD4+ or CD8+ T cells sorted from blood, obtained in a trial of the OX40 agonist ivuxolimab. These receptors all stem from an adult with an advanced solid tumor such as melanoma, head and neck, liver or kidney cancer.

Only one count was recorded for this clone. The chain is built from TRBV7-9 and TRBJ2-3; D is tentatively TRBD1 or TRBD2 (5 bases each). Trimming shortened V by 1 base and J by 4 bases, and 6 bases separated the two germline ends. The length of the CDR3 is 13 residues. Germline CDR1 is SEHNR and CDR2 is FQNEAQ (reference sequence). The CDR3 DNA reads TGTGCCAGCAGCTTAGAGGGACCAGATACGCAGTATTTT. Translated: CASSLEGPDTQYF.

CDR3 coding DNA: TGTGCCAGCAGTCGAGCAGGGGGGGAACCTGGAAACACCATATATTTT. Its translation: CASSRAGGEPGNTIYF. The V gene is TRBV27, the J gene TRBJ1-3, with 7 bases identical to TRBD1. Germline V gene sequence: CDR1 MNHEY, CDR2 SMNVEV (reference sequence). CDR3 length equals 16 residues. The V segment lost 5 bases and the J segment 2 bases; nucleotides outside the gene matches: 9.

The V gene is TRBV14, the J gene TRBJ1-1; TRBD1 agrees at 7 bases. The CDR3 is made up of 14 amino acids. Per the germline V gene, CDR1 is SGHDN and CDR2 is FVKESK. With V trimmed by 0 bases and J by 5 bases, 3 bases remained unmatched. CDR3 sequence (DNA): TGTGCCAGCAGCCAAGACCCCAGGGGGACTGAAGCTTTCTTT. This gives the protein CASSQDPRGTEAFF.

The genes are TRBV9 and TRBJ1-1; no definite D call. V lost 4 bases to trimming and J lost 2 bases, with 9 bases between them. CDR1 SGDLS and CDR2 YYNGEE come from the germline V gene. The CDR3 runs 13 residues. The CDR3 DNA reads TGTGCCAGCAGCCAACAAGTAAACACTGAAGCTTTCTTT. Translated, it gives CASSQQVNTEAFF. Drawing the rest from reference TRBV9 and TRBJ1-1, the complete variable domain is DSGVTQTPKHLITATGQRVTLRCSPRSGDLSVYWYQQSLDQGLQFLIQYYNGEERAKGNILERFSAQQFPDLHSELNLSSLELGDSALYFCASSQQVNTEAFFGQGTRLTVV.

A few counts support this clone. DNA for the CDR3: TGCGCCAGCAGCTTGGACTCTGGGGCCAACGTCCTGACTTTC. Translation gives CASSLDSGANVLTF. The rearrangement joins TRBV5-1 to TRBJ2-6; D is unclear. The germline CDR1 and CDR2 sequences are SGHRS and YFSETQ. This CDR3 contains 14 residues. V lost 0 bases and J 0 bases, leaving 1 base between the germline ends. Full variable domain (remainder filled in from reference TRBV5-1 and TRBJ2-6): KAGVTQTPRYLIKTRGQQVTLSCSPISGHRSVSWYQQTPGQGLQFLFEYFSETQRNKGNFPGRFSGRQFSNSRSEMNVSTLELGDSALYLCASSLDSGANVLTFGAGSRLTVL.

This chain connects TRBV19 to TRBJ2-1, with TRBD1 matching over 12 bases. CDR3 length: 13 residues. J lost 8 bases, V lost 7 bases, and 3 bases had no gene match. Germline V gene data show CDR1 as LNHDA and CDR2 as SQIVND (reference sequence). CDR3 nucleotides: TGTGCCAGTAAAGGGGACAGGGGGCATGAGCAGTTCTTC. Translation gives CASKGDRGHEQFF. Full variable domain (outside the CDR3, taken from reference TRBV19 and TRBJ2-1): DGGITQSPKYLFRKEGQNVTLSCEQNLNHDAMYWYRQDPGQGLRLIYYSQIVNDFQKGDIAEGYSVSREKKESFPLTVTSAQKNPTAFYLCASKGDRGHEQFFGPGTRLTVL.

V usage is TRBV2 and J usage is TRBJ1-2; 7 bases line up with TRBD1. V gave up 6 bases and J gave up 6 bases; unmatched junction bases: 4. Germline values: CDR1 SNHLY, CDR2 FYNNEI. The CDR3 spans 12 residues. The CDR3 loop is CASRLGTDGYTF. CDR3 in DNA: TGTGCCAGCAGGTTGGGGACAGATGGCTACACCTTC.

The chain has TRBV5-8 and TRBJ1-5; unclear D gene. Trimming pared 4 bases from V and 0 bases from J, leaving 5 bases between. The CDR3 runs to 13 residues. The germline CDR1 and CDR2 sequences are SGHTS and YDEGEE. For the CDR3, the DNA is TGTGCCAGCAGCCGGAGTAGCAATCAGCCCCAGCATTTT. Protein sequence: CASSRSSNQPQHF.

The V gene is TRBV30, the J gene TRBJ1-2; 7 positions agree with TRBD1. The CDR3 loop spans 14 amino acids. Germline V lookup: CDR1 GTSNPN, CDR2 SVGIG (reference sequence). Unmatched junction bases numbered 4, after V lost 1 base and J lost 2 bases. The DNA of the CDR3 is TGTGCCTGGAGTGGGGACAGCTTCAACTATGGCTACACCTTC. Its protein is CAWSGDSFNYGYTF.

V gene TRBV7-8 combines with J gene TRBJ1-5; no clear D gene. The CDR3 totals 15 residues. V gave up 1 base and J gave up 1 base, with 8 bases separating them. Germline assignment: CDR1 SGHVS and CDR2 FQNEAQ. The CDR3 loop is CASSLEATSNQPQHF. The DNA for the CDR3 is TGTGCCAGCAGCTTAGAGGCGACAAGCAATCAGCCCCAGCATTTT.

The CDR3 protein is CASSPATWNEQFF. The CDR3 DNA sequence: TGTGCCAGCAGCCCCGCTACGTGGAATGAGCAGTTCTTC. V gene TRBV4-2 combines with J gene TRBJ2-1; no clear D. The CDR3 consists of 13 residues. Germline assignment: CDR1 LGHNA and CDR2 YNFKEQ. Trimming took 4 bases from V and 7 from J, leaving 11 bases between them.

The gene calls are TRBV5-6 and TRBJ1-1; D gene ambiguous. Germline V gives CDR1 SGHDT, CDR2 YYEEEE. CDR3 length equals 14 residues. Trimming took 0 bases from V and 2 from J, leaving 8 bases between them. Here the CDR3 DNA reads TGTGCCAGCAGCTTGGTGGTCAGAAACACTGAAGCTTTCTTT. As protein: CASSLVVRNTEAFF. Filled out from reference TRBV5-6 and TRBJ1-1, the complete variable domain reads DAGVTQSPTHLIKTRGQQVTLRCSPKSGHDTVSWYQQALGQGPQFIFQYYEEEERQRGNFPDRFSGHQFPNYSSELNVNALLLGDSALYLCASSLVVRNTEAFFGQGTRLTVV.

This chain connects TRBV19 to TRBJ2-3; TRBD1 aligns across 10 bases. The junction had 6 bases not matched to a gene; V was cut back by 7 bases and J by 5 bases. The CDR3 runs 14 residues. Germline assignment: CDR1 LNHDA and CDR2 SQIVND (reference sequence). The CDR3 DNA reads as TGTGCCAGTATTAGGACAGGGGGTCAAGATACGCAGTATTTT. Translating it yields CASIRTGGQDTQYF.

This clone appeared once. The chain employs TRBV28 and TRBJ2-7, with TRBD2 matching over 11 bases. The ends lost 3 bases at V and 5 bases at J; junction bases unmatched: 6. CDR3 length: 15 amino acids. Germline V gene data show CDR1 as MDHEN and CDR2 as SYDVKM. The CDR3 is CASSFFSSGRNEQYF. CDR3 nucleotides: TGTGCCAGCAGTTTTTTCTCTAGCGGGAGGAACGAGCAGTACTTC.

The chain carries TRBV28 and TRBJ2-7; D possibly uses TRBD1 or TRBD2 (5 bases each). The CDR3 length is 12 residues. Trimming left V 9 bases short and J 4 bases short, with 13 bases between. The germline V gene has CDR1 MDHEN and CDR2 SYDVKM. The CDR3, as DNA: TGTGCCAGTAGGGACGTGGCTTACGAGCAGTACTTC. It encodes CASRDVAYEQYF.

Here the CDR3 DNA reads TGTGCCAGCAGTTACTCTCAGAACACTGAAGCTTTCTTT. It is translated as CASSYSQNTEAFF. This sequence joins TRBV6-5 and TRBJ1-1; D remains unclear. Trimming took 0 bases from V and 1 from J, leaving 3 bases between them. The length of the CDR3 is 13 residues. Germline assignment: CDR1 MNHEY and CDR2 SVGAGI.

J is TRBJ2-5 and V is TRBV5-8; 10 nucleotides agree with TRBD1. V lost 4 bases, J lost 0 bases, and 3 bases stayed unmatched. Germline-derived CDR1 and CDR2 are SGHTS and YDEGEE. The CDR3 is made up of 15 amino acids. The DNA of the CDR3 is TGTGCCAGCAGCCAGGGACAGGGGAACCAAGAGACCCAGTACTTC. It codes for CASSQGQGNQETQYF.

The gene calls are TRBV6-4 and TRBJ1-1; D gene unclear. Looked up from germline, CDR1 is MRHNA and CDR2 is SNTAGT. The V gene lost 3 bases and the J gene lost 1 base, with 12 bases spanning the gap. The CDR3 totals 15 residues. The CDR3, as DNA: TGTGCCAGCAGTGAATCGTGGGCCGGGAACACTGAAGCTTTCTTT. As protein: CASSESWAGNTEAFF.

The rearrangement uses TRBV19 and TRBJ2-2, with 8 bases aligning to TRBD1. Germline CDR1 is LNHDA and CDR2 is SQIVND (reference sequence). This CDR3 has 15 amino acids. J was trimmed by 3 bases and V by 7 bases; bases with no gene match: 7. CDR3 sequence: CASITGTGYTGELFF. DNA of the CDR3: TGTGCCAGTATTACCGGGACAGGTTACACCGGGGAGCTGTTTTTT.

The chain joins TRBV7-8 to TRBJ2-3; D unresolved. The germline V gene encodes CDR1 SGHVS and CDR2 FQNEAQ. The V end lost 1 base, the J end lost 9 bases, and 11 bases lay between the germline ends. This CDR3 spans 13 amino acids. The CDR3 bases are TGTGCCAGCAGCTTAGTCCCGGGTCTAACGCAGTATTTT. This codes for CASSLVPGLTQYF.

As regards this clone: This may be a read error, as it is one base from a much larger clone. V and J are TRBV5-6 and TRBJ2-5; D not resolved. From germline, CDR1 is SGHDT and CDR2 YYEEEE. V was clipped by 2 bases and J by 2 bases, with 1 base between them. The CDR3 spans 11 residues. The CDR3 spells CASSLQETQYF. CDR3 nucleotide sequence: TGTGCCAGCAGCTTACAAGAGACCCAGTACTTC.

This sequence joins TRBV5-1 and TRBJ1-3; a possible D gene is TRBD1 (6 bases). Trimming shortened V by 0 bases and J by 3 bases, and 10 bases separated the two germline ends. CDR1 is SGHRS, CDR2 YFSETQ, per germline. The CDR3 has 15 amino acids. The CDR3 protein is CASSLGTVYGNTIYF. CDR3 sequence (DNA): TGCGCCAGCAGCTTGGGGACAGTTTATGGAAACACCATATATTTT.

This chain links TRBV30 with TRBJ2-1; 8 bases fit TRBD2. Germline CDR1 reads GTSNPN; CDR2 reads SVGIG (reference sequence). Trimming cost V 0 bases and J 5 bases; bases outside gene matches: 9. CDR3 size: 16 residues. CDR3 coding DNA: TGTGCCTGGAGTGTAATGTCGGGAGGGCCCCACAATGAGCAGTTCTTC. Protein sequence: CAWSVMSGGPHNEQFF.

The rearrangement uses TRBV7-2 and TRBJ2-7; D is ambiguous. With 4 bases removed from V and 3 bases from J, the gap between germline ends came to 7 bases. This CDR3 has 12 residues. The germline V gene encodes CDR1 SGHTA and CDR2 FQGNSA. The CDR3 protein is CASSSIYYEQYF. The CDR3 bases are TGTGCCAGCAGCTCCATATACTACGAGCAGTACTTC.

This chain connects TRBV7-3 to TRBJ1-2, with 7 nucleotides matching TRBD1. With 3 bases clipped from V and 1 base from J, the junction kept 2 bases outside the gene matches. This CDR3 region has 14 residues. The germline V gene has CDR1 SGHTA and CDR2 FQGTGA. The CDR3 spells CASSFNRGNYGYTF. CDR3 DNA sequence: TGTGCCAGCAGCTTTAACAGGGGTAACTATGGCTACACCTTC.

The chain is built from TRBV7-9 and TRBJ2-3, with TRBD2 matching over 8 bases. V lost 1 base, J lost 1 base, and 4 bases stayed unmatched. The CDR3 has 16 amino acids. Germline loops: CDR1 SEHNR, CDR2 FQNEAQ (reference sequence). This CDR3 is CASSLGGLGGTDTQYF. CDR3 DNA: TGTGCCAGCAGCTTAGGGGGACTAGGAGGCACAGATACGCAGTATTTT.